This T cell receptor beta chain was documented in a study of T cell responses to AZD1222 COVID-19 vaccine. For the study at large: The analysis combined second doses at about 4 or about 12 weeks. Findings and caveats of the study: Baseline serostatus was positive in only a handful of AZD1222 recipients.

TCRdb keeps only in-frame clones here, not all; method: immunoSEQ multiplex PCR. The repertoire holds approximately 150,000 clones, with just under 95% as singletons. Points on this clone: The target antigen is unknown.

Germline values: CDR1 MNHEY, CDR2 SVGEGT. The CDR3 has 15 residues. Trimming stripped 3 bases from V and 1 base from J, with 10 bases between. Specimen: peripheral blood, collected on day 0 of AZD1222 vaccination. The TCR was taken from an adult in good health. This chain joins TRBV6-2 or TRBV6-3 and TRBJ1-5, with D hard to call. The CDR3 nucleotides read TGTGCCAGCAGTTATGCCGGCTTCAGCAATCAGCCCCAGCATTTT. Translated: CASSYAGFSNQPQHF.